These 19 T cell receptor beta chains share one sample of origin, sequenced in a study of T-cell reconstitution after alpha-beta-depleted transplantation in children. TCRbeta library preparation incorporated unique molecular identifiers. From the PCR reads, TCRdb called clonotypes with MiXCR, one entry per CDR3 protein. The sample has around 200,000 distinct CDR3 sequences, approximately 8.4% seen once. The sample in question was PBMCs, mostly from graft donor cells, obtained 360 days after TCRalphabeta/CD19-depleted stem cell transplant. These receptors all stem from a male patient aged 2-10 years who had a stem cell transplant for acute myeloid leukemia, so the T cells may come from the graft donor.

The table lists this clonotype with a few counts. The rearrangement joins TRBV9 to TRBJ2-6; no clear D gene. Germline loops: CDR1 SGDLS, CDR2 YYNGEE. CDR3 length: 15 residues. The V end lost 0 bases, the J end lost 4 bases, and 8 bases lay between the germline ends. The CDR3 sequence: CASSVESAGANVLTF. The CDR3 DNA sequence: TGTGCCAGCAGCGTAGAATCCGCCGGGGCCAACGTCCTGACTTTC.

V is TRBV7-2 and J is TRBJ2-3, with D tentatively TRBD2 (5 bases). The CDR3 covers 14 residues. The V gene lost 8 bases and the J gene lost 6 bases, with 18 bases spanning the gap. Germline CDR1 and CDR2: SGHTA and FQGNSA. This chain's CDR3 is CASGSPGFGDTQYF. The CDR3 coding sequence is TGTGCCAGCGGATCCCCGGGATTTGGTGATACGCAGTATTTT. Combining the CDR3 with reference TRBV7-2 and TRBJ2-3 gives the whole variable domain GAGVSQSPSNKVTEKGKDVELRCDPISGHTALYWYRQSLGQGLEFLIYFQGNSAPDKSGLPSDRFSAERTGGSVSTLTIQRTQQEDSAVYLCASGSPGFGDTQYFGPGTRLTVL.

This clonotype has ten or more counts. The chain uses TRBV12-3 or TRBV12-4 and TRBJ2-2; the D gene could be TRBD1 or TRBD2 (5 bases each). The germline V and J ends were trimmed by 4 bases and 4 bases, with 16 bases remaining between them. CDR3 length: 16 amino acids. CDR3 nucleotide sequence: TGTGCCAGCAGTTCCCGCTGGGACGCTTCCACCGGGGAGCTGTTTTTT. Translated: CASSSRWDASTGELFF.

This rearrangement joins TRBV9 to TRBJ1-5, with D unclear. V lost 0 bases, J lost 9 bases, and 13 bases lay in between. The CDR3 is 14 residues long. Per germline, CDR1 SGDLS and CDR2 YYNGEE. The CDR3 DNA sequence: TGTGCCAGCAGCGTAGCGGACTTCCCTGGGCCCCAGCATTTT. Its protein is CASSVADFPGPQHF.

V usage is TRBV5-5 and J usage is TRBJ1-1; tentative D call: TRBD1 (6 bases). The V end was cut by 5 bases, the J end by 3 bases, with 14 bases between. Germline V lookup: CDR1 SGHKS, CDR2 YYEKEE (reference sequence). This CDR3 contains 14 residues. CDR3 sequence: CASSPRGADTEAFF. The DNA for the CDR3 is TGTGCCAGCAGTCCACGGGGGGCCGACACTGAAGCTTTCTTT.

V usage is TRBV10-3 and J usage is TRBJ2-5, with D perhaps assigned TRBD1 or TRBD2 (5 bases each). This CDR3 contains 13 residues. From germline, CDR1 is ENHRY and CDR2 SYGVKD. The V and J ends lost 10 bases and 5 bases respectively, with 17 bases between them. The CDR3 region is CATSQEWGETQYF. DNA of the CDR3: TGTGCCACCTCCCAAGAGTGGGGGGAGACCCAGTACTTC.

The table lists this clonotype with a few counts. The CDR3 DNA follows: TGCAGTGCTAGAGGCGGGAGGAGAGCGAACACCGGGGAGCTGTTTTTT. It yields the protein CSARGGRRANTGELFF. V gene TRBV20-1 combines with J gene TRBJ2-2; the match to TRBD2 covers 8 bases. CDR3 length: 16 amino acids. Losses at the gene ends were 1 base for V and 0 bases for J; bases not matched to a gene: 4. Germline V gene lookup returns CDR1 DFQATT and CDR2 SNEGSKA (reference sequence).

The chain employs TRBV5-6 and TRBJ1-1; no definite D call. The germline V gene has CDR1 SGHDT and CDR2 YYEEEE. V lost 1 base and J 3 bases, leaving 7 bases between the germline ends. This CDR3 has 13 amino acids. The CDR3 DNA reads as TGTGCCAGCAGCTTGTGGCAGGACACTGAAGCTTTCTTT. This codes for CASSLWQDTEAFF.

This clonotype was counted many times. The chain combines TRBV5-1 with TRBJ2-1, with D possibly matching TRBD2 (6 bases). V was clipped by 2 bases and J by 4 bases, with 16 bases between them. Germline V gene lookup returns CDR1 SGHRS and CDR2 YFSETQ. CDR3 length equals 16 residues. Written as DNA, the CDR3 is TGCGCCAGCAGCTTCAATCCGGGACTGCATTACAATGAGCAGTTCTTC. Residues: CASSFNPGLHYNEQFF.

This clonotype was counted ten times or more. This chain uses TRBV19 with TRBJ2-1, with a possible D match to TRBD2 (6 bases). V was cut by 2 bases and J by 4 bases, with 15 bases left in between. This CDR3 is 16 amino acids long. Germline CDR1 is LNHDA and CDR2 is SQIVND (reference sequence). The CDR3 loop reads CASSITSSSVYNEQFF. The DNA for the CDR3 is TGTGCCAGTAGTATAACTAGCAGTTCTGTGTACAATGAGCAGTTCTTC.

The J gene is TRBJ2-1, the V gene TRBV29-1; TRBD2 might be the D (5 bases). Germline V CDR1 and CDR2: SQVTM, ANQGSEA. V lost 7 bases and J lost 4, with 14 bases in between. This CDR3 spans 13 amino acids. The CDR3 loop reads CSAEVYLYNEQFF. CDR3 nucleotide sequence: TGCAGCGCGGAGGTCTACCTTTACAATGAGCAGTTCTTC.

This clonotype was detected a few times. The V and J genes are TRBV29-1 and TRBJ1-2; no definite D call. Deletions cut 2 bases from V and 5 bases from J, with 21 bases between. The germline V gene has CDR1 SQVTM and CDR2 ANQGSEA. The CDR3 is made up of 16 amino acids. The CDR3 nucleotides read TGCAGCGTTGAATTCCCCTTGGACCGGGCGCATTATGGCTACACCTTC. This sequence encodes CSVEFPLDRAHYGYTF.

V is TRBV7-3 and J is TRBJ1-1; no definite D call. Germline V gene data show CDR1 as SGHTA and CDR2 as FQGTGA. The CDR3 is 13 residues long. Trimming took off 1 base at V and 4 bases at J, with 7 bases between the two ends. The CDR3 coding sequence is TGTGCCAGCAGCTTAAACTCTCTCACTGAAGCTTTCTTT. Residues: CASSLNSLTEAFF. Together with reference TRBV7-3 and TRBJ1-1, the CDR3 gives the full variable domain: GAGVSQTPSNKVTEKGKYVELRCDPISGHTALYWYRQSLGQGPEFLIYFQGTGAADDSGLPNDRFFAVRPEGSVSTLKIQRTERGDSAVYLCASSLNSLTEAFFGQGTRLTVV.

There are a few counts of this clonotype. This chain uses TRBV5-1 with TRBJ2-7; TRBD2 aligns across 11 bases. CDR1 SGHRS and CDR2 YFSETQ come from the germline V gene. There are 15 residues in the CDR3. J lost 3 bases, V lost 2 bases, and 4 bases had no gene match. CDR3 sequence: CASSFTGLADYEQYV. Written as DNA, the CDR3 is TGCGCCAGCAGCTTTACGGGACTAGCGGACTACGAGCAGTACGTC.

Here the CDR3 reads CASSITRTGGVSEQYF. The CDR3 DNA reads TGTGCCAGCAGCATAACCCGGACAGGGGGCGTCTCCGAGCAGTACTTC. The chain carries TRBV7-9 and TRBJ2-7; 11 bases map to TRBD1. Trimming at V came to 5 bases and at J to 6 bases, leaving 12 bases not matched to a gene. This CDR3 is built from 16 residues. Germline CDR1 and CDR2: SEHNR and FQNEAQ (reference sequence). Supplemented by reference TRBV7-9 and TRBJ2-7, the full variable domain reads DTGVSQNPRHKITKRGQNVTFRCDPISEHNRLYWYRQTLGQGPEFLTYFQNEAQLEKSRLLSDRFSAERPKGSFSTLEIQRTEQGDSAMYLCASSITRTGGVSEQYFGPGTRLTVT.

This clonotype has ten or more counts. This chain joins TRBV20-1 and TRBJ1-1; D is undetermined. The CDR3 covers 12 residues. Germline V gives CDR1 DFQATT, CDR2 SNEGSKA (reference sequence). Trimming left V 5 bases short and J 3 bases short, with 10 bases between. CDR3 sequence: CSALRQDTEAFF. In DNA form, the CDR3 reads TGCAGTGCTCTTCGACAAGACACTGAAGCTTTCTTT.

This clonotype occurred many times. The chain links TRBV19 to TRBJ1-2, with D possibly TRBD1 on 5 matching bases. V was pared by 7 bases and J by 8 bases, with 14 bases between. Germline CDR1 LNHDA, CDR2 SQIVND (reference sequence). This CDR3 region has 12 residues. Here the CDR3 DNA reads TGTGCCAGTATCGCCGGTGGGGGGGGCTACACCTTC. This gives the protein CASIAGGGGYTF.

The chain couples TRBV7-2 to TRBJ2-7, with TRBD1 as a possible D gene (6 bases). The V gene lost 1 base and the J gene lost 1 base, with 8 bases spanning the gap. Germline V gene data show CDR1 as SGHTA and CDR2 as FQGNSA. This CDR3 has 14 residues. The CDR3 DNA follows: TGTGCCAGCAGCTTAGACAGGGATTCCTACGAGCAGTACGTC. Translating gives CASSLDRDSYEQYV.

This clonotype was detected ten times or more. CDR3 region: CASSLYAGNTIYF. CDR3 sequence (DNA): TGTGCCAGCAGCTTATACGCTGGAAACACCATATATTTT. J is TRBJ1-3 and V is TRBV7-9, with D hard to call. The CDR3 extends over 13 amino acids. Looked up from germline, CDR1 is SEHNR and CDR2 is FQNEAQ (reference sequence). V was cut by 2 bases and J by 2 bases, with 4 bases left in between.